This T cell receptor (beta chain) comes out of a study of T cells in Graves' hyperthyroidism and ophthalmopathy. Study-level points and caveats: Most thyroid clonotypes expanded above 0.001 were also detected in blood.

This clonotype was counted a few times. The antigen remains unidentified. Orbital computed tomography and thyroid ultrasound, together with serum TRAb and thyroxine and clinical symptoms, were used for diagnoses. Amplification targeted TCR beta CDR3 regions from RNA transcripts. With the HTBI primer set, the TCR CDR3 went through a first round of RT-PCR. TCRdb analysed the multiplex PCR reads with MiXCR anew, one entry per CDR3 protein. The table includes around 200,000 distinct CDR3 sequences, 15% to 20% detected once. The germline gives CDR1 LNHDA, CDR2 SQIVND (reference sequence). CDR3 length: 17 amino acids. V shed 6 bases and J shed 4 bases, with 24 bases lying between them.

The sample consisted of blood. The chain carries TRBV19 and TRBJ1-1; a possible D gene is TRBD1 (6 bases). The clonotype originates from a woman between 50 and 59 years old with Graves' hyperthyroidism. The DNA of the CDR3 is TGTGCCAGTAGGCCGGGACACCCCGTCCCGGGTAGCACTGAAGCTTTCTTT. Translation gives CASRPGHPVPGSTEAFF.